Presented here are 13 T cell receptor beta chains from one specimen sequenced in a study of beta chain features in type 1 diabetes. Every bit of the isolated RNA underwent reverse transcription, so sequencing read expressed TCRB transcripts. Profiling relied on immunoSEQ multiplex PCR, and the TCRdb table lists in-frame clones only, not all of them. The data hold under 250,000 clones, with 13% to 15% observed a single time. The sequenced sample consisted of naive CD4+ T cells from blood. Receptors were obtained from a middle-aged woman in good health.

This chain uses TRBV6-5 with TRBJ2-5; D is ambiguous. Germline CDR1 and CDR2: MNHEY and SVGAGI. The CDR3 contains 11 residues. V lost 9 bases to trimming and J lost 5 bases, with 10 bases between them. CDR3: CASTDFETQYF. CDR3 sequence (DNA): TGTGCCAGTACAGATTTTGAGACCCAGTACTTC.

This clone was counted between two and nine times. This chain connects TRBV29-1 to TRBJ2-5; the D gene is possibly TRBD1 (5 bases). Germline CDR1 and CDR2: SQVTM and ANQGSEA. This CDR3 is 12 amino acids long. V was shortened by 7 bases and J by 5 bases, with 14 bases between the two germline ends. CDR3 in amino acids: CSAGPSGETQYF. CDR3 sequence (DNA): TGCAGCGCGGGTCCCTCAGGGGAGACCCAGTACTTC.

This clone has a handful of counts. The rearrangement uses TRBV4-3 and TRBJ2-2, with 14 bases lining up with TRBD2. Germline lookup yields CDR1 LGHNA and CDR2 YSLEER. J gave up 3 bases and V 5 bases, and 8 bases lay outside the gene matches. The CDR3 loop spans 18 amino acids. In nucleotides, the CDR3 is TGCGCCAGCAGCTCCCGACTAGCGGGGGGGGATTACACCGGGGAGCTGTTTTTT. As protein: CASSSRLAGGDYTGELFF.

V and J are TRBV18 and TRBJ2-1; D unclear. V lost 1 base to trimming and J lost 8 bases, with 15 bases between them. Looked up from germline, CDR1 is KGHSH and CDR2 is LQKENI. The CDR3 extends over 15 amino acids. The CDR3 DNA reads TGTGCCAGCTCACCACAGGAGATCCCGGTGCATGAGCAGTTCTTC. The encoded protein is CASSPQEIPVHEQFF.

The sample holds one count of this clone. V is TRBV9 and J is TRBJ1-2; weak D call: TRBD1 (5 bases). The CDR3 has 14 amino acids. The V gene's germline CDR1 is SGDLS and CDR2 YYNGEE. V lost 6 bases to trimming and J lost 8 bases, with 20 bases between them. In nucleotides, the CDR3 is TGTGCCAGCACGATACTGGGGGGTGATTCGGGCTACACCTTC. Its protein product is CASTILGGDSGYTF.

V and J are TRBV5-1 and TRBJ2-2; possibly TRBD2 for D (6 bases). The CDR3 runs to 17 residues. Trimming removed 0 bases from V and 4 bases from J, with 16 bases in between. Per germline, CDR1 SGHRS and CDR2 YFSETQ. Written as DNA, the CDR3 is TGCGCCAGCAGCTTGGCGACCGGGGGAGGCAGCACCGGGGAGCTGTTTTTT. This sequence encodes CASSLATGGGSTGELFF.

This clone appeared a few times. The chain is built from TRBV28 and TRBJ2-7; D gene unclear. Germline V gives CDR1 MDHEN, CDR2 SYDVKM. With 2 bases removed from V and 4 bases from J, the gap between germline ends came to 6 bases. This CDR3 has 12 amino acids. The CDR3 loop reads CASSLVGYEQYF. The CDR3 nucleotides read TGTGCCAGCAGTTTAGTCGGGTACGAGCAGTACTTC.

This clone came up a few times. V is TRBV6-5 and J is TRBJ2-1; TRBD2 matches 10 bases. The CDR3 runs 16 residues. Germline CDR1 reads MNHEY; CDR2 reads SVGAGI. The trim removed 0 bases at V and 12 bases at J, leaving 11 bases unmatched. The CDR3 here is CASSYSERGGTLGQFF. The DNA of the CDR3 is TGTGCCAGCAGTTACTCGGAGCGGGGGGGCACCCTTGGGCAGTTCTTC.

This clone was seen more than once but under ten times. The chain joins TRBV18 to TRBJ1-5; possibly TRBD1 for D (5 bases). Germline loops: CDR1 KGHSH, CDR2 LQKENI. This CDR3 is built from 14 residues. V was clipped by 1 base and J by 1 base, with 5 bases between them. Here the CDR3 DNA reads TGTGCCAGCTCACCACAGGGGAGCAATCAGCCCCAGCATTTT. Translated, it gives CASSPQGSNQPQHF.

The chain carries TRBV7-9 and TRBJ1-2, with D possibly matching TRBD1 (5 bases). Germline loops: CDR1 SEHNR, CDR2 FQNEAQ (reference sequence). This CDR3 is 14 amino acids long. V was cut by 1 base and J by 7 bases, with 13 bases left in between. Here the CDR3 reads CASSLGRRDSGYTF. The CDR3 coding sequence is TGTGCCAGCAGCTTAGGGAGGAGGGACTCTGGCTACACCTTC.

This clone was detected a few times. The rearrangement links TRBV5-1 to TRBJ2-1; 9 nucleotides align to TRBD2. The CDR3 totals 15 residues. The V and J ends lost 2 bases and 8 bases, in that order; junction bases with no gene match: 8. Germline lookup yields CDR1 SGHRS and CDR2 YFSETQ. The CDR3 is CASSFTGGGADEQFF. The CDR3, as DNA: TGCGCCAGCAGCTTCACTGGCGGGGGGGCCGATGAGCAGTTCTTC.

The chain recombines TRBV5-4 with TRBJ2-7, with 7 bases identical to TRBD2. CDR3 size: 15 residues. Germline lookup yields CDR1 SGHNT and CDR2 YYREEE (reference sequence). Trimming cost V 4 bases and J 3 bases; bases outside gene matches: 10. The CDR3: CASSPNRASGYEQYF. CDR3 in DNA: TGTGCCAGCAGCCCCAACCGGGCTAGCGGCTACGAGCAGTACTTC.

This clone has a handful of counts. V is TRBV6-5 and J is TRBJ2-1; 7 nucleotides agree with TRBD1. The CDR3 contains 12 residues. V lost 11 bases and J lost 5; bases outside the gene matches: 6. Germline assignment: CDR1 MNHEY and CDR2 SVGAGI. This chain's CDR3 is CASQGVNNEQFF. The CDR3 DNA is TGTGCCTCGCAGGGGGTAAACAATGAGCAGTTCTTC.